The 9 T cell receptor beta chains below were found in one sample sequenced in a study of vaccination and CD4 T cells after COVID-19. For these TCRs, the target antigens are not known. Sequenced with the Oncomine TCR Beta short-read assay was DNA taken from cultured CD4+ T cells. TCRdb independently ran MiXCR on the PCR reads; one entry per CDR3 protein. The data contain about 13,000 distinct CDR3 sequences, around three fifths of them seen just once; the ten biggest clones take up about an eighth. Noted treatment: roughly 10-day PBMC culture with coronavirus spike peptide pools or control peptides (ViraFEST assay). The material sequenced was CD4+ T cells from blood, cultured in vitro. These receptors were collected from a human donor who had recovered from COVID-19.

The chain combines TRBV10-3 with TRBJ2-1; TRBD1 aligns across 10 bases. V lost 5 bases to trimming and J lost 0 bases; unmatched junction nucleotides: 7. Germline lookup yields CDR1 ENHRY and CDR2 SYGVKD. This CDR3 comprises 17 residues. DNA of the CDR3: TGTGCCATCAGTCCGACAGGGGGCCTAATCTCCTACAATGAGCAGTTCTTC. Its translation: CAISPTGGLISYNEQFF.

This chain links TRBV28 with TRBJ1-3, with unresolved D. Looked up from germline, CDR1 is MDHEN and CDR2 is SYDVKM. The V end lost 4 bases, the J end lost 4 bases, and 11 bases lay between the germline ends. CDR3 length: 14 residues. This CDR3 reads CASSSMRDGNTIYF. CDR3 nucleotide sequence: TGTGCCAGCAGTTCTATGCGCGACGGAAACACCATATATTTT.

The V gene is TRBV28, the J gene TRBJ2-3; 7 bases align to TRBD1. This CDR3 contains 17 residues. Germline assignment: CDR1 MDHEN and CDR2 SYDVKM. V shed 6 bases, J shed 2 bases, and the junction held 14 bases outside the gene matches. CDR3 amino acids: CASSPLDRVPYTDTQYF. For the CDR3, the DNA is TGTGCCAGCAGCCCCCTCGACAGGGTCCCATACACAGATACGCAGTATTTT.

The chain couples TRBV6-2 or TRBV6-3 to TRBJ2-3, with D possibly being TRBD2 (6 bases). V was cut by 6 bases and J by 1 base, with 11 bases left in between. This CDR3 is 14 amino acids long. Germline-derived CDR1 and CDR2 are MNHEY and SVGEGT. The CDR3 DNA reads TGTGCCAGCAGGATCTGGAGGGGCACAGATACGCAGTATTTT. It translates to CASRIWRGTDTQYF.

The V call is TRBV20-1, the J call TRBJ2-7, with 9 bases fitting TRBD2. Losses at the gene ends were 5 bases for V and 0 bases for J; bases not matched to a gene: 8. CDR3 length: 15 amino acids. From germline, CDR1 is DFQATT and CDR2 SNEGSKA (reference sequence). CDR3 coding DNA: TGCAGTGCTGCCGGACTAGCGCGATTCTCCTACGAGCAGTACTTC. Translating gives CSAAGLARFSYEQYF.

The chain joins TRBV9 to TRBJ2-3; D unresolved. The V end lost 0 bases, the J end lost 5 bases, and 7 bases lay between the germline ends. The germline CDR1 and CDR2 sequences are SGDLS and YYNGEE. CDR3 length: 13 amino acids. CDR3 DNA sequence: TGTGCCAGCAGCGTAGCGAACCGAGATACGCAGTATTTT. Translation gives CASSVANRDTQYF.

The V gene is TRBV20-1, the J gene TRBJ1-1; no firm D call. Germline V CDR1 and CDR2: DFQATT, SNEGSKA (reference sequence). V shed 3 bases and J shed 8 bases, with 13 bases lying between them. This CDR3 spans 12 amino acids. CDR3 residues: CSASRVGTEAFF. CDR3 in DNA: TGCAGTGCTAGTAGGGTCGGAACAGAAGCTTTCTTT.

This chain uses TRBV25-1 with TRBJ2-7; TRBD1 or TRBD2 may be the D gene (5 bases each). Trimming shortened V by 5 bases and J by 5 bases, and 16 bases separated the two germline ends. The CDR3 consists of 14 residues. The germline V gene has CDR1 MGHDK and CDR2 SYGVNS. The CDR3 loop reads CASSKPGPTHEQYF. In DNA form, the CDR3 reads TGTGCCAGCAGTAAACCGGGACCCACCCACGAGCAGTACTTC.

CDR3 in amino acids: CASRRTSGFSTDTQYF. The CDR3 coding sequence is TGTGCCAGCAGGCGGACTAGCGGGTTTAGCACAGATACGCAGTATTTT. The chain combines TRBV28 with TRBJ2-3, with 11 bases fitting TRBD2. Germline CDR1 and CDR2: MDHEN and SYDVKM. This CDR3 comprises 16 residues. J gave up 0 bases and V 6 bases, and 5 bases lay outside the gene matches.